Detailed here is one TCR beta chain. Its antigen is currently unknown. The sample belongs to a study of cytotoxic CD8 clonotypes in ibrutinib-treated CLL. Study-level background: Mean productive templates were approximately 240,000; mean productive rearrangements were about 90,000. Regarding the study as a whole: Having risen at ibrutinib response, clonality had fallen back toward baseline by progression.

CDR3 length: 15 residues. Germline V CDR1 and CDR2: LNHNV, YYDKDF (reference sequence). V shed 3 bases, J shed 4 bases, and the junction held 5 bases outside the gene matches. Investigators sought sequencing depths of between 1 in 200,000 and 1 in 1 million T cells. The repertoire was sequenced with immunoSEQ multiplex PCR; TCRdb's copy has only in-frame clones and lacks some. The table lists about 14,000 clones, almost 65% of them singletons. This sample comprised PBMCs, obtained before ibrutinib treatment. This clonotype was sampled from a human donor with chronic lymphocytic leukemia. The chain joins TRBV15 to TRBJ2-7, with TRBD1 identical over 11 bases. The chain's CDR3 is CATSSPGQGGYEQYF. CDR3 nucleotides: TGTGCCACCAGCAGCCCGGGACAGGGGGGGTACGAGCAGTACTTC.